The clone carrying this TCR beta chain was observed once. MiXCR, applied by TCRdb to the 5' RACE reads, yields one record per CDR3 protein. The sample records about 150,000 distinct CDR3 sequences, approximately 15% being singletons. The entry originates in a study of T-cell memory formation after mild COVID-19. This TCR was sampled from an adult woman who had mild COVID-19 (a few samples of this study predate the infection). Cell type and time point are not known. Material: PBMCs or a T cell subset sorted from them (not recorded which).

CDR3 residues: CASSQDTAGVRTPLHF. The CDR3 nucleotides read TGCGCCAGCAGCCAAGATACGGCAGGGGTAAGGACACCCCTCCACTTT. This sequence joins TRBV4-1 and TRBJ1-6, with D possibly TRBD1 on 6 matching bases. The V gene's germline CDR1 is MGHRA and CDR2 YSYEKL. V lost 0 bases and J lost 11, with 17 bases in between. The length of the CDR3 is 16 residues.